A single sample is the source of the 9 T cell receptor beta chains below, sequenced in a study of shared clonotypes between healthy human individuals. Data came from immunoSEQ multiplex PCR; TCRdb stores just in-frame clones and leaves some out. The table has millions of clones, 85% to 95% seen once; the top ten hold 0.1% to 0.15%. Sequencing was performed on naive CD4+ T cells sorted from blood. The sample's subset: CD45RA+ positively selected. Source of these receptors: a man aged 18 to 29 in good health.

V and J are TRBV9 and TRBJ2-5; D is unclear. CDR1 and CDR2 (germline): SGDLS, YYNGEE. Trimming took 0 bases from V and 5 from J, leaving 14 bases between them. The CDR3 has 15 amino acids. CDR3 protein: CASSVVGSLWETQYF. The CDR3 nucleotides are TGTGCCAGCAGCGTAGTAGGTAGCTTATGGGAGACCCAGTACTTC.

This clone appeared once. V is TRBV6-5 and J is TRBJ1-5, with D tentatively TRBD1 (6 bases). Looked up from germline, CDR1 is MNHEY and CDR2 is SVGAGI. Between the trimmed V and J ends, which lost 8 bases and 0 bases, there was a span of 11 bases. CDR3 length equals 14 residues. CDR3 amino acids: CASSRQASNQPQHF. Written as DNA, the CDR3 is TGTGCCAGCTCGCGACAGGCTAGCAATCAGCCCCAGCATTTT.

The chain joins TRBV10-3 to TRBJ1-5, with TRBD1 identical over 9 bases. CDR3 length: 18 amino acids. V trimming: 6 bases; J trimming: 5 bases; junction bases outside the gene matches: 17. CDR1 ENHRY and CDR2 SYGVKD come from the germline V gene. CDR3 residues: CAIRINNPGQGYDQPQHF. The CDR3 nucleotides are TGTGCCATCAGGATTAATAACCCGGGACAGGGTTACGATCAGCCCCAGCATTTT.

The J gene is TRBJ1-4, the V gene TRBV15, with D hard to call. The V gene lost 6 bases and the J gene lost 1 base, with 18 bases spanning the gap. The CDR3 sequence is 17 residues long. Germline CDR1 LNHNV, CDR2 YYDKDF (reference sequence). The CDR3 loop reads CATRKNGWGETNEKLFF. DNA of the CDR3: TGTGCCACCAGAAAGAACGGCTGGGGTGAAACTAATGAAAAACTGTTTTTT. Variable domain in full (rest from reference TRBV15 and TRBJ1-4): DAMVIQNPRYQVTQFGKPVTLSCSQTLNHNVMYWYQQKSSQAPKLLFHYYDKDFNNEADTPDNFQSRRPNTSFCFLDIRSPGLGDTAMYLCATRKNGWGETNEKLFFGSGTQLSVL.

The chain uses TRBV6-1 and TRBJ2-1; no firm D call. With 4 bases removed from V and 0 bases from J, the gap between germline ends came to 7 bases. The CDR3 spans 14 residues. Germline CDR1 is MNHNS and CDR2 is SASEGT. CDR3 nucleotide sequence: TGTGCCAGCAGTGCACAGAGCTCCTACAATGAGCAGTTCTTC. This codes for CASSAQSSYNEQFF.

J is TRBJ2-5 and V is TRBV4-1; D is uncertain. Trimming took off 1 base at V and 2 bases at J, with 5 bases between the two ends. The CDR3 length is 13 residues. Germline V gene sequence: CDR1 MGHRA, CDR2 YSYEKL. The CDR3 sequence is CASSQGMQETQYF. The DNA of the CDR3 is TGCGCCAGCAGCCAAGGGATGCAAGAGACCCAGTACTTC.

V and J are TRBV10-3 and TRBJ1-5, with 8 nucleotides matching TRBD1. Trimming at V came to 6 bases and at J to 0 bases, leaving 7 bases not matched to a gene. The CDR3 consists of 16 residues. Germline V gene lookup returns CDR1 ENHRY and CDR2 SYGVKD. CDR3 sequence (DNA): TGTGCCATCAGCCAATCGGACAGGGATAGCAATCAGCCCCAGCATTTT. Protein sequence: CAISQSDRDSNQPQHF.

J is TRBJ2-2 and V is TRBV5-1; D is uncertain. The CDR3 extends over 13 amino acids. V dropped 5 bases and J dropped 1 base, with 6 bases sitting between them. CDR1 and CDR2 from the germline V gene are SGHRS and YFSETQ. The CDR3: CASRSVNTGELFF. The CDR3 coding sequence is TGCGCCAGCAGGTCGGTGAACACCGGGGAGCTGTTTTTT.

Points on this clone: Other nucleotide sequences from this sample produce the same CDR3. This chain uses TRBV19 with TRBJ2-2; D is ambiguous. V dropped 6 bases and J dropped 5 bases, with 4 bases sitting between them. The length of the CDR3 is 11 residues. Per germline, CDR1 LNHDA and CDR2 SQIVND (reference sequence). CDR3 loop: CASRSTGELFF. In DNA, the CDR3 is TGTGCCAGTAGAAGTACCGGGGAGCTGTTTTTT.